The source of this TCR beta chain is a study of CD8 T cells in Susac syndrome. RNA in amounts of roughly 0.45 to 1 ug was reverse transcribed with random hexamers. Amplification of TCR beta CDR3 was carried out by immunoSEQ multiplex PCR, which covered 54 Vbeta and 13 Jbeta segments. TCRdb recomputed calls from the immunoSEQ multiplex PCR reads with MiXCR, one row per CDR3 protein. The sample carries under 200,000 distinct CDR3 sequences, approximately 95% recorded once. This CDR3 spans 15 amino acids. With 0 bases removed from V and 2 bases from J, the gap between germline ends came to 10 bases. CDR1 is SGDLS and CDR2 is YYNGEE in the germline V gene.

This chain links TRBV9 with TRBJ2-3; the D is unclear. Sequencing input: CD8+ T cells from PBMCs. The sequence was collected from a human donor with multiple sclerosis. The CDR3 protein is CASSVEGYATDTQYF. In nucleotides, the CDR3 is TGTGCCAGCAGCGTAGAAGGGTACGCCACAGATACGCAGTATTTT.